Each of the 19 T cell receptor beta chains below was sequenced from the same sample in a study of CD8+ T cells in alopecia areata. Treatment reported: oral pan-JAK inhibitor, 5-10 mg twice daily. RNA extraction and reverse transcription yielded cDNA as sequencing template. Clones were sequenced by immunoSEQ multiplex PCR, and TCRdb holds only the in-frame ones, with some missing. The table records 75,000 to 80,000 clones, around 67% of them present only once. This sample comprised CD8+ T cells sorted from blood, obtained at week 24, from a patient treated with tofacitinib. These receptors came from a human donor with alopecia areata.

This clone has a single count. The chain links TRBV6-6 to TRBJ1-1; D is possibly TRBD1 (6 bases). The germline CDR1 and CDR2 sequences are MNHNY and SVGAGI (reference sequence). This CDR3 is 14 amino acids long. Trimming took 4 bases from V and 3 from J, leaving 12 bases between them. The DNA for the CDR3 is TGTGCCAGCAGTTGGTCGGGGGCCGACACTGAAGCTTTCTTT. Translation gives CASSWSGADTEAFF.

This chain links TRBV4-1 with TRBJ2-5, with D possibly matching TRBD1 (8 bases). The CDR3 covers 16 residues. Trimming removed 0 bases at V and 9 bases at J, with 20 bases between. The germline V gene has CDR1 MGHRA and CDR2 YSYEKL. The CDR3 coding sequence is TGCGCCAGCAGCCAAGATCTCGGACTAGTGACAGGGGCCCAGTACTTC. This codes for CASSQDLGLVTGAQYF.

The chain has TRBV19 and TRBJ2-2; D gene uncertain. CDR3 length: 16 residues. CDR1 LNHDA and CDR2 SQIVND come from the germline V gene (reference sequence). V was shortened by 9 bases and J by 0 bases, with 17 bases between the two germline ends. The DNA for the CDR3 is TGTGCCAGCCTCACAATCGCCGGACCGAACACCGGGGAGCTGTTTTTT. Protein: CASLTIAGPNTGELFF.

This clone has just a few counts. The genes are TRBV7-9 and TRBJ2-7, with D perhaps matching TRBD2 (6 bases). Germline-derived CDR1 and CDR2 are SEHNR and FQNEAQ (reference sequence). Trimming removed 6 bases from V and 4 bases from J, with 16 bases in between. This CDR3 contains 14 residues. CDR3 nucleotide sequence: TGTGCCAGCAGGACGACAGTGGGAGGATACGAGCAGTACTTC. Its translation: CASRTTVGGYEQYF.

The chain couples TRBV6-5 to TRBJ2-7; TRBD1 agrees at 8 bases. V was clipped by 0 bases and J by 4 bases; unmatched bases: 2. The CDR3 length is 14 residues. Germline CDR1 is MNHEY and CDR2 is SVGAGI. The CDR3: CASSYSDRAYEQYF. As DNA, the CDR3 is TGTGCCAGCAGTTACTCGGACAGGGCTTACGAGCAGTACTTC.

V gene TRBV9 combines with J gene TRBJ1-1; no clear D. Trimming cost V 0 bases and J 4 bases, with 7 bases left between them. Germline CDR1 SGDLS, CDR2 YYNGEE. The CDR3 totals 13 residues. The CDR3 is CASSVGDPTEAFF. In nucleotides, the CDR3 is TGTGCCAGCAGCGTAGGGGATCCCACTGAAGCTTTCTTT.

The chain carries TRBV19 and TRBJ2-5; D is uncertain. Germline loops: CDR1 LNHDA, CDR2 SQIVND (reference sequence). The V end lost 10 bases, the J end lost 2 bases, and 14 bases lay between the germline ends. CDR3 length equals 13 residues. The CDR3 spells CATKGLSQETQYF. The CDR3 DNA reads TGTGCCACCAAAGGCCTTTCACAAGAGACCCAGTACTTC.

The rearrangement uses TRBV7-8 and TRBJ1-1; TRBD1 agrees at 8 bases. This CDR3 spans 15 amino acids. The germline CDR1 and CDR2 sequences are SGHVS and FQNEAQ. V shed 5 bases and J 4 bases; nucleotides not matched to a gene: 9. The CDR3 here is CASSTETGAVTEAFF. The DNA for the CDR3 is TGTGCCAGCAGCACAGAGACAGGGGCGGTCACTGAAGCTTTCTTT.

The genes are TRBV9 and TRBJ2-2; tentative D call: TRBD1 (6 bases). V lost 3 bases to trimming and J lost 2 bases, with 17 bases between them. CDR1 and CDR2 from the germline V gene are SGDLS and YYNGEE. CDR3 size: 17 residues. The CDR3 DNA reads TGTGCCAGCAGCGCGAAGGGAGACAGGCCTAACACCGGGGAGCTGTTTTTT. Its translation: CASSAKGDRPNTGELFF.

CDR3: CASSPRGVQETQYF. CDR3 nucleotides: TGTGCCAGCAGTCCTCGTGGGGTGCAAGAGACCCAGTACTTC. V and J are TRBV27 and TRBJ2-5; no reliable D call. V lost 5 bases to trimming and J lost 2 bases, with 12 bases between them. In germline, CDR1 is MNHEY, CDR2 SMNVEV (reference sequence). This CDR3 spans 14 amino acids.

The V and J genes are TRBV29-1 and TRBJ1-1; D uncertain. The CDR3 spans 14 residues. V lost 4 bases and J 2 bases, leaving 14 bases between the germline ends. Germline V lookup: CDR1 SQVTM, CDR2 ANQGSEA. The CDR3 sequence: CSVVGLAGNTEAFF. CDR3 in DNA: TGCAGCGTTGTAGGCTTGGCGGGAAACACTGAAGCTTTCTTT.

The V gene is TRBV19, the J gene TRBJ2-7, with D unresolved. Trimming stripped 3 bases from V and 2 bases from J, with 8 bases between. The CDR3 has 13 residues. Per germline, CDR1 LNHDA and CDR2 SQIVND (reference sequence). The CDR3, as DNA: TGTGCCAGTAGTATGGGAACAACCTACGAGCAGTACTTC. Translating gives CASSMGTTYEQYF.

This clone was seen a handful of times. This chain uses TRBV28 with TRBJ2-1, with D perhaps being TRBD1 or TRBD2 (5 bases each). Trimming stripped 6 bases from V and 0 bases from J, with 9 bases between. CDR1 is MDHEN, CDR2 SYDVKM, per germline. The CDR3 contains 14 residues. In DNA form, the CDR3 reads TGTGCCAGCAGCATGGGGGTCTCCTACAATGAGCAGTTCTTC. Its translation: CASSMGVSYNEQFF.

The genes are TRBV15 and TRBJ2-1; 8 nucleotides agree with TRBD2. Trimming removed 4 bases from V and 5 bases from J; junction bases left unmatched: 7. CDR1 LNHNV and CDR2 YYDKDF come from the germline V gene (reference sequence). There are 15 residues in the CDR3. CDR3 DNA sequence: TGTGCCACCAGCAACGAGCGGGGGACTAACAATGAGCAGTTCTTC. It translates to CATSNERGTNNEQFF. The entire variable domain, with the rest obtained from reference TRBV15 and TRBJ2-1, is as follows: DAMVIQNPRYQVTQFGKPVTLSCSQTLNHNVMYWYQQKSSQAPKLLFHYYDKDFNNEADTPDNFQSRRPNTSFCFLDIRSPGLGDTAMYLCATSNERGTNNEQFFGPGTRLTVL.

This sequence joins TRBV14 and TRBJ2-7, with no clear D. The CDR3 has 15 amino acids. The germline V gene encodes CDR1 SGHDN and CDR2 FVKESK. V was shortened by 0 bases and J by 1 base, with 10 bases between the two germline ends. CDR3: CASSQEEAPSYEQYF. The CDR3 coding sequence is TGTGCCAGCAGCCAAGAAGAAGCGCCATCCTACGAGCAGTACTTC.

This chain connects TRBV5-1 to TRBJ2-3; 7 bases are a match to TRBD2. The CDR3 runs 18 residues. Germline CDR1 reads SGHRS; CDR2 reads YFSETQ. V gave up 0 bases and J gave up 0 bases; unmatched junction bases: 10. CDR3 nucleotide sequence: TGCGCCAGCAGCTTGGAGCCTAGCGGTTTAACTAGCACAGATACGCAGTATTTT. Protein: CASSLEPSGLTSTDTQYF.

This clone turned up a few times. The chain couples TRBV29-1 to TRBJ2-5; 7 bases fit TRBD1. CDR3 length equals 15 residues. The germline gives CDR1 SQVTM, CDR2 ANQGSEA. Losses at the gene ends were 2 bases for V and 2 bases for J; bases not matched to a gene: 8. The CDR3 region has the DNA TGCAGCGTTGAAAGCCCCCGGGACAGACAAGAGACCCAGTACTTC. It is translated as CSVESPRDRQETQYF.

In this sample, this clone turned up a few times. V usage is TRBV28 and J usage is TRBJ1-1; D remains ambiguous. The germline V gene has CDR1 MDHEN and CDR2 SYDVKM. The CDR3 spans 13 residues. Trimming shortened V by 4 bases and J by 0 bases, and 6 bases separated the two germline ends. The CDR3 nucleotides are TGTGCCAGCAGTTCGCCGGTGAACACTGAAGCTTTCTTT. This encodes CASSSPVNTEAFF.

This chain uses TRBV29-1 with TRBJ2-7; possibly TRBD1 for D (6 bases). The CDR3 is made up of 14 amino acids. Germline V gives CDR1 SQVTM, CDR2 ANQGSEA. V was shortened by 6 bases and J by 0 bases, with 15 bases between the two germline ends. Written as DNA, the CDR3 is TGCAGCGTGTACGGGACACCAAGCTCCTACGAGCAGTACTTC. Amino acid sequence: CSVYGTPSSYEQYF.